This TCR beta chain was obtained from a study of T-cell memory formation after mild COVID-19. Findings and caveats of the study: CD4/CD8 balance held among clones contracting day 15 to 85, and later expanders leaned CD4+.

In TCRdb, the 5' RACE reads were re-called with MiXCR into one record per CDR3 protein. The table has about 340,000 distinct CDR3 sequences, under 25% seen once. Losses at the gene ends were 4 bases for V and 7 bases for J; bases not matched to a gene: 6. Germline-derived CDR1 and CDR2 are SGHTA and FQGNSA. The CDR3 extends over 14 amino acids. This clonotype was counted many times. Its cognate antigen is unknown. The rearrangement links TRBV7-2 to TRBJ1-2, with 10 nucleotides matching TRBD1. Source material: PBMCs or a T cell subset sorted from them (not recorded which). The source is an adult woman who had mild COVID-19 (a few samples of this study predate the infection). Cell type and time point are not known. Here the CDR3 DNA reads TGTGCCAGCAGCTCAGACAGGGGGCTCGGTGGCTACACCTTC. Its protein is CASSSDRGLGGYTF. The complete variable domain, with remaining parts taken from reference TRBV7-2 and TRBJ1-2, reads GAGVSQSPSNKVTEKGKDVELRCDPISGHTALYWYRQSLGQGLEFLIYFQGNSAPDKSGLPSDRFSAERTGGSVSTLTIQRTQQEDSAVYLCASSSDRGLGGYTFGSGTRLTVV.